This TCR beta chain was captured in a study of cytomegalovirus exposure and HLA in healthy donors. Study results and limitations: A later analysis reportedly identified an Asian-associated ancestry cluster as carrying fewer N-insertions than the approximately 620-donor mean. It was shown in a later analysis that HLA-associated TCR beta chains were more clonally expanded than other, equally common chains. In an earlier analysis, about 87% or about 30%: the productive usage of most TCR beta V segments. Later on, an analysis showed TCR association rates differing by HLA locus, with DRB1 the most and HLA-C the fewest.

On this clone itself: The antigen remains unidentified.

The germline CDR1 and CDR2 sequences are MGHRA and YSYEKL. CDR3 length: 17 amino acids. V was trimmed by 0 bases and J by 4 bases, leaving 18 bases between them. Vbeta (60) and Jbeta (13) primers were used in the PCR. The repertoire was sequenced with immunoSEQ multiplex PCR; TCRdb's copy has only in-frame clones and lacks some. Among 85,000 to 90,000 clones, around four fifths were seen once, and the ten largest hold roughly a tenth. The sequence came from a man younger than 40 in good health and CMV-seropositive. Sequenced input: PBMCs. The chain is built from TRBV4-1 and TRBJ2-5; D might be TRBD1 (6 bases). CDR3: CASSQDPLGAGSETQYF. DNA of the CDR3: TGCGCCAGCAGCCAAGACCCCCTGGGGGCAGGTTCAGAGACCCAGTACTTC.